This T cell receptor (beta chain) was documented in a study of T cell responses to AZD1222 COVID-19 vaccine. Broader study findings: At 160-218 and 743-854, vaccine-associated CD4 TCRs were dominant, and they spanned spike. In a largely white British group with more females than males, clonal diversity was possibly underestimated.

Turning to this clone: Its antigen is not identified.

Measured with immunoSEQ multiplex PCR; TCRdb has only the in-frame clones, and not every one. Altogether roughly 150,000 clones are present, under 95% being singletons, with the ten largest covering more than 8%. The germline V gene encodes CDR1 SNHLY and CDR2 FYNNEI. The CDR3 contains 15 residues. V was clipped by 3 bases and J by 5 bases, with 16 bases between them. The gene calls are TRBV2 and TRBJ1-1, with TRBD1 as a possible D gene (5 bases). This material consisted of peripheral blood, taken on day 0 of AZD1222 vaccination. This TCR was sampled from an adult in good health. For the CDR3, the DNA is TGTGCCAGCAGTGAGGTCGGGGCGGCGAAGACTGAAGCTTTCTTT. This encodes CASSEVGAAKTEAFF.